The source of this T cell receptor (beta chain) is a study of shared clonotypes between healthy human individuals. Findings of the study overall: Several donors had around 5.2% of their naive CD4 clonotypes in common.

Splitting of CD4+ cells produced CD45RA+ naive and CD45RA-negative memory subsets. TCRdb keeps only in-frame clones here, not all; method: immunoSEQ multiplex PCR. The repertoire holds approximately 980,000 clones, with more than 75% as singletons. About this clone: Its antigen is undetermined.

CDR3 length: 14 amino acids. V was trimmed by 0 bases and J by 5 bases, leaving 8 bases between them. The germline V gene encodes CDR1 ENHRY and CDR2 SYGVKD. The sequencing sample was made of memory CD4+ T cells sorted from blood. Subset of the sample: CD45RA-negative fraction. The genes are TRBV10-3 and TRBJ2-1, with a tentative D call TRBD2 (5 bases). The sequence came from a man between 18 and 29 years old in good health. CDR3: CAISESGEHNEQFF. In nucleotides, the CDR3 is TGTGCCATCAGTGAGTCGGGAGAACACAATGAGCAGTTCTTC.